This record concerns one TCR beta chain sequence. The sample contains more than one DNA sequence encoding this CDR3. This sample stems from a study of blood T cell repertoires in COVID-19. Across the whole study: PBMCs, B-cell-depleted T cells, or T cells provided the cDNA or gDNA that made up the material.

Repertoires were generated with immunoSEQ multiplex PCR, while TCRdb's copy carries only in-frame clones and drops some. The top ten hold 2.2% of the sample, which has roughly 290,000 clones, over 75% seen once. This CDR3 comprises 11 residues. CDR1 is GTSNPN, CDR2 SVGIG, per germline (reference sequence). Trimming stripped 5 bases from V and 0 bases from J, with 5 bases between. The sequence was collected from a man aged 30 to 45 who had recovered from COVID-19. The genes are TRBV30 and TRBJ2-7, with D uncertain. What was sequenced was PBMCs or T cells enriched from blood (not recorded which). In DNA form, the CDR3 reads TGTGCCTGGTCCCTCTCCTACGAGCAGTACTTC. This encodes CAWSLSYEQYF.